This T cell receptor beta chain was profiled in a study of OX40 agonist ivuxolimab in advanced cancers. Produced via immunoSEQ multiplex PCR; TCRdb's table is partial and in-frame only. Among 60,000 to 75,000 clones, about 83% were seen once, and the ten largest hold under 6.5%. Trimming pared 2 bases from V and 4 bases from J, leaving 21 bases between. Germline V lookup: CDR1 SQVTM, CDR2 ANQGSEA. This CDR3 region has 17 residues. This sequence originates from an adult with an advanced solid tumor such as melanoma, head and neck, liver or kidney cancer. The rearrangement uses TRBV29-1 and TRBJ1-3; D possibly corresponds to TRBD1 (5 bases). The sample was CD4+ or CD8+ T cells sorted from blood, taken in a trial of the OX40 agonist ivuxolimab. CDR3 in DNA: TGCAGCGTTGAATGTCGGGGACCCCGAAAAGCAGGAAACACCATATATTTT. This gives the protein CSVECRGPRKAGNTIYF.